This entry lists 9 T cell receptor beta chains sequenced from one sample in a study of blood T cell repertoires in COVID-19. Assay: immunoSEQ multiplex PCR; the TCRdb copy retains only in-frame clones and omits some. The repertoire holds over 85,000 clones, with approximately 84% as singletons. The sample was peripheral blood. All receptors derive from a middle-aged man with active or convalescent COVID-19.

This clone was counted only a few times. The rearrangement uses TRBV7-9 and TRBJ1-3; 7 positions match TRBD1. Germline V CDR1 and CDR2: SEHNR, FQNEAQ (reference sequence). This CDR3 contains 17 residues. Losses at the gene ends were 2 bases for V and 0 bases for J; bases not matched to a gene: 7. The CDR3 DNA follows: TGTGCCAGCAGCTTAATTCGGACAGGAAGCTCTGGAAACACCATATATTTT. It encodes CASSLIRTGSSGNTIYF.

This clone has a single count. The V call is TRBV6-5, the J call TRBJ2-3; D uncertain. Trimming took 2 bases from V and 0 from J, leaving 12 bases between them. The CDR3 runs to 16 residues. Germline V gives CDR1 MNHEY, CDR2 SVGAGI. The CDR3 reads CASSYNFRTSTDTQYF. Written as DNA, the CDR3 is TGTGCCAGCAGTTACAATTTCCGCACTAGCACAGATACGCAGTATTTT.

This sequence joins TRBV7-2 and TRBJ2-3, with D tentatively TRBD2 (6 bases). Per the germline V gene, CDR1 is SGHTA and CDR2 is FQGNSA. V was shortened by 4 bases and J by 5 bases, with 13 bases between the two germline ends. This CDR3 is 14 amino acids long. For the CDR3, the DNA is TGTGCCAGCAGCTCAACCGAGCGGGTAGATACGCAGTATTTT. Residues: CASSSTERVDTQYF.

This rearrangement joins TRBV7-3 to TRBJ2-7; the D gene is possibly TRBD1 (5 bases). Looked up from germline, CDR1 is SGHTA and CDR2 is FQGTGA. This CDR3 is 15 amino acids long. V was cut by 0 bases and J by 4 bases, with 13 bases left in between. The CDR3 coding sequence is TGTGCCAGCAGCTTAACGGGTCAGGGTGGGTACGAGCAGTACTTC. It specifies CASSLTGQGGYEQYF.

The chain has TRBV5-1 and TRBJ1-1; possible D gene TRBD1, 5 bases. V lost 0 bases to trimming and J lost 1 base, with 10 bases between them. Germline CDR1 reads SGHRS; CDR2 reads YFSETQ. CDR3 length: 15 amino acids. The CDR3 is CASSLEGRANTEAFF. As DNA, the CDR3 is TGCGCCAGCAGCTTGGAGGGGAGGGCGAACACTGAAGCTTTCTTT. The entire variable domain, with the rest obtained from reference TRBV5-1 and TRBJ1-1, is as follows: KAGVTQTPRYLIKTRGQQVTLSCSPISGHRSVSWYQQTPGQGLQFLFEYFSETQRNKGNFPGRFSGRQFSNSRSEMNVSTLELGDSALYLCASSLEGRANTEAFFGQGTRLTVV.

The chain employs TRBV5-1 and TRBJ2-7, with D possibly being TRBD2 (5 bases). The CDR3 length is 12 residues. V lost 4 bases to trimming and J lost 8 bases, with 13 bases between them. The germline CDR1 and CDR2 sequences are SGHRS and YFSETQ. The CDR3 nucleotides are TGCGCCAGCAGCCCCGAGGGCAGCCAGCAGTACTTC. It specifies CASSPEGSQQYF.

V and J are TRBV2 and TRBJ1-6, with 7 bases lining up with TRBD1. The CDR3 totals 16 residues. The trim removed 3 bases at V and 7 bases at J, leaving 9 bases unmatched. Germline CDR1 SNHLY, CDR2 FYNNEI. The CDR3: CASSEQGVDGNSPLHF. The DNA for the CDR3 is TGTGCCAGCAGTGAGCAGGGGGTTGACGGGAATTCACCCCTCCACTTT.

This clone has a handful of counts. This chain connects TRBV15 to TRBJ1-4; D may be TRBD1 (6 bases). Trimming cost V 6 bases and J 8 bases, with 10 bases left between them. The CDR3 loop spans 12 amino acids. The germline CDR1 and CDR2 sequences are LNHNV and YYDKDF (reference sequence). CDR3 amino acids: CATRGAGEKLFF. The CDR3 nucleotides read TGTGCCACCAGGGGGGCTGGCGAAAAACTGTTTTTT.

V gene TRBV15 combines with J gene TRBJ2-5, with a tentative D call TRBD2 (6 bases). Germline CDR1 and CDR2: LNHNV and YYDKDF (reference sequence). There are 17 residues in the CDR3. V was pared by 5 bases and J by 0 bases, with 19 bases between. The CDR3 protein is CATSLNLGTFNQETQYF. In DNA form, the CDR3 reads TGTGCCACCAGCTTAAATCTCGGGACTTTTAACCAAGAGACCCAGTACTTC.